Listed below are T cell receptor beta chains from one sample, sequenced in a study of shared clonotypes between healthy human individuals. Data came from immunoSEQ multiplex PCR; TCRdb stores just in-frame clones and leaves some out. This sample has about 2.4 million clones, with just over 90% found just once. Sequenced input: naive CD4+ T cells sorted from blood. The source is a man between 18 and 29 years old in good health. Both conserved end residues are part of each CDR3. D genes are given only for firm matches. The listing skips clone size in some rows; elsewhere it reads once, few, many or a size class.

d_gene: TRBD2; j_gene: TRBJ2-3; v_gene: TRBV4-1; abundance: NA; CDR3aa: CASSQAGLGDNTQYF; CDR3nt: TGCGCCAGCAGCCAAGCGGGACTAGGTGATAATACGCAGTATTTT
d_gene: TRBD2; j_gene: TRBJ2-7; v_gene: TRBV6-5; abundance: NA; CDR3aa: CASSSPRTSGTYEQYF; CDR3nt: TGTGCCAGCAGTTCACCGAGGACTAGCGGGACCTACGAGCAGTACTTC
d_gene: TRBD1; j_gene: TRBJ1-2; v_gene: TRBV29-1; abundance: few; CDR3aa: CSVVTGGAGYTF; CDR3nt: TGCAGCGTTGTTACAGGGGGAGCTGGCTACACCTTC
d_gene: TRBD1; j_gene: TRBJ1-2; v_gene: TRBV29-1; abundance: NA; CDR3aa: CSVDGRGDLYGYTF; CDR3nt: TGCAGCGTTGACGGCAGGGGGGACCTCTATGGCTACACCTTC
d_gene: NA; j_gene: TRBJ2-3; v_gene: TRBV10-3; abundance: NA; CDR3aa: CAISESESSTDTQYF; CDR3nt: TGTGCCATCAGTGAGTCAGAATCTAGCACAGATACGCAGTATTTT
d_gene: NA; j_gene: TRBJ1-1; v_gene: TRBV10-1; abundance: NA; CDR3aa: CASRGTGNTEAFF; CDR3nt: TGCGCCAGCAGAGGGACGGGGAACACTGAAGCTTTCTTT
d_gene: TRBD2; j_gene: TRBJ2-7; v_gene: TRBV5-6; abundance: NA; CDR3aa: CASSSETSGRYEQYF; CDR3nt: TGTGCCAGCAGCTCTGAGACTAGCGGGAGGTACGAGCAGTACTTC
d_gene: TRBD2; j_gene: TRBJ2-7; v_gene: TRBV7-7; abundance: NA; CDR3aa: CASSLGSSGNYEQYF; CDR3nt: TGTGCTAGCAGCTTAGGGAGTAGCGGGAATTACGAGCAGTACTTC
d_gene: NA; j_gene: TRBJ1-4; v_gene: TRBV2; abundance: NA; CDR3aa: CASSEGGSPNEKLFF; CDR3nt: TGTGCCAGCAGTGAAGGGGGGAGTCCTAATGAAAAACTGTTTTTT
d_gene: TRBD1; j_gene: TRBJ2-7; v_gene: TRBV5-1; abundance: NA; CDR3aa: CASSLPGQGSGYEQYF; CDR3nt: TGCGCCAGCAGCTTACCCGGACAGGGAAGTGGGTACGAGCAGTACTTC
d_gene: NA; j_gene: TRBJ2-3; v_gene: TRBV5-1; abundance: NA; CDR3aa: CASSFSQTTDTQYF; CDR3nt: TGCGCCAGCAGCTTTTCACAAACTACAGATACGCAGTATTTT
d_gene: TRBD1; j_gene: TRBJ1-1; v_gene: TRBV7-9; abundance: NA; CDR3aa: CASSYDRVNTEAFF; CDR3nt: TGTGCCAGCAGTTACGACAGGGTGAACACTGAAGCTTTCTTT
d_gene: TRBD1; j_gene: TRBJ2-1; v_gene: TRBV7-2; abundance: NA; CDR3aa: CASSLGQGAYEQFF; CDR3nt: TGTGCCAGCAGCTTAGGGCAGGGGGCCTATGAGCAGTTCTTC
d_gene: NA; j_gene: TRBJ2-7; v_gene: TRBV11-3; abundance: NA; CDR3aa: CASSSGREGRYEQYF; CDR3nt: TGTGCCAGCAGCTCCGGTCGAGAGGGCAGGTACGAGCAGTACTTC
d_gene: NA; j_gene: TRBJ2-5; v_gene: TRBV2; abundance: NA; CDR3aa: CASRGAFGETQYF; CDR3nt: TGTGCCAGCAGGGGGGCCTTCGGAGAGACCCAGTACTTC
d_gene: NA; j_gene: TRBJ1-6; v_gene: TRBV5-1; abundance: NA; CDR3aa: CASSSRGEGSPLHF; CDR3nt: TGCGCCAGCAGCTCCCGGGGGGAGGGCTCACCCCTCCACTTT
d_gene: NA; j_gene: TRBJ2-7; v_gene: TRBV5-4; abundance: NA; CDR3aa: CASSLGGSSSYEQYF; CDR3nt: TGTGCCAGCAGTCTTGGGGGATCTAGCTCCTACGAGCAGTACTTC
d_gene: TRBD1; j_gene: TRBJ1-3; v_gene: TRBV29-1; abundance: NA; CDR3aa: CSVDQTGAMGTIYF; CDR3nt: TGCAGCGTTGACCAGACAGGGGCGATGGGCACCATATATTTT
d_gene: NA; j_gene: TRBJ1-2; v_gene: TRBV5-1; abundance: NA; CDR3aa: CASSGNSNYGYTF; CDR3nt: TGCGCCAGCAGCGGGAACTCTAACTATGGCTACACCTTC
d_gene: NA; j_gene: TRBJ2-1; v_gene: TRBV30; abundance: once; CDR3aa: CAWSVWSSSYNEQFF; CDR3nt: TGTGCCTGGAGTGTATGGTCTAGCAGCTACAATGAGCAGTTCTTC
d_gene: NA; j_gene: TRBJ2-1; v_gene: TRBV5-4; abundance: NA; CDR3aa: CASSFPPSYNEQFF; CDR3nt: TGTGCCAGCAGCTTTCCACCCTCCTACAATGAGCAGTTCTTC
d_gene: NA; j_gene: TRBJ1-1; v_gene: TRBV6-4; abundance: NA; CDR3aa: CASSDPVETEAFF; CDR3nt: TGTGCCAGCAGTGATCCGGTAGAAACTGAAGCTTTCTTT
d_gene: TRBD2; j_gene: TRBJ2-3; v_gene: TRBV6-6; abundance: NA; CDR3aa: CASRPTSGYTDTQYF; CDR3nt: TGTGCCAGCAGGCCTACTAGCGGGTACACAGATACGCAGTATTTT
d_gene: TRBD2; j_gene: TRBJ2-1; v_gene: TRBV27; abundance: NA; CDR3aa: CATSAGLAGGSSYNEQFF; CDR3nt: TGTGCCACCTCAGCGGGACTAGCGGGGGGTAGCTCCTACAATGAGCAGTTCTTC
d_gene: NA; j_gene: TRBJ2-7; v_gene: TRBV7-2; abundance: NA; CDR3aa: CASSPAELITYEQYF; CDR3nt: TGTGCCAGCAGCCCAGCGGAGCTAATTACCTACGAGCAGTACTTC
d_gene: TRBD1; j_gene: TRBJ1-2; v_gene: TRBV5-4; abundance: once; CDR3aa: CASSPGGQGLYGYTF; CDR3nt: TGTGCCAGCAGCCCAGGGGGGCAGGGCCTCTATGGCTACACCTTC
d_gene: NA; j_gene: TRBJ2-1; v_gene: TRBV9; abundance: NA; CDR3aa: CASSGKGSSGRDNEQFF; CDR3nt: TGTGCCAGCAGCGGGAAAGGTAGTTCGGGGCGGGACAATGAGCAGTTCTTC
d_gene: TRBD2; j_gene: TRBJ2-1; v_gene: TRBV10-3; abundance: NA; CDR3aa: CAISQGTSGDEQFF; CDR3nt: TGTGCCATCAGCCAAGGGACTAGCGGGGACGAGCAGTTCTTC
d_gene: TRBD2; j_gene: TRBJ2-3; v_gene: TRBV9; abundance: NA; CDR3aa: CASTSGPGLAGDTQYF; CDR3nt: TGTGCCAGCACTAGTGGACCGGGACTAGCGGGAGATACGCAGTATTTT
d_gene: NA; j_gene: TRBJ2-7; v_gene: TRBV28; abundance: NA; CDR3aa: CASSLSTAGKYEQYF; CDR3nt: TGTGCCAGCAGTTTATCTACGGCTGGGAAATACGAGCAGTACTTC
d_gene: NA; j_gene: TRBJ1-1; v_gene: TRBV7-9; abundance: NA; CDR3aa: CASSFQGSGKMNTEAFF; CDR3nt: TGTGCCAGCAGCTTTCAGGGCTCCGGGAAAATGAACACTGAAGCTTTCTTT
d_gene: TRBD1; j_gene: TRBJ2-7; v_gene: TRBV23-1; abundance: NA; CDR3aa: CASSQSNPRDRGPSLPF; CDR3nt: TGCGCCAGCAGTCAATCTAATCCCCGTGACAGGGGGCCGTCCCTGCCCTTC
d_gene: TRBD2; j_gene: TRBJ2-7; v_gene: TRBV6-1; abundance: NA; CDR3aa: CASSQAASGAYEQYF; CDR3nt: TGTGCCAGCAGTCAAGCGGCTAGCGGGGCCTACGAGCAGTACTTC
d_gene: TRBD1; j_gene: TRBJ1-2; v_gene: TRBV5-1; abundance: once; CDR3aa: CASSLGTGEGLNYGYTF; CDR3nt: TGCGCCAGCAGCTTGGGGACAGGGGAAGGTCTTAACTATGGCTACACCTTC
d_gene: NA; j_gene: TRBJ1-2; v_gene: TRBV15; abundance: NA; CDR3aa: CATSSGGVGYGYTF; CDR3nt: TGTGCCACCAGCAGCGGCGGAGTGGGCTATGGCTACACCTTC
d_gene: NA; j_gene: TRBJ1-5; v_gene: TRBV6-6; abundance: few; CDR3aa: CASSPKVNTNQPQHF; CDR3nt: TGTGCCAGCAGTCCGAAGGTAAACACAAATCAGCCCCAGCATTTT
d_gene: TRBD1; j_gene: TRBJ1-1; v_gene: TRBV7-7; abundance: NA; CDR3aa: CASSFRTGKNTEAFF; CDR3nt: TGTGCTAGCAGCTTCCGGACAGGGAAGAACACTGAAGCTTTCTTT
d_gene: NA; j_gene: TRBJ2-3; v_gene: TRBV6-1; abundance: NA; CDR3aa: CASSLRIFTDTQYF; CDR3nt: TGTGCCAGCAGTCTCAGGATCTTCACAGATACGCAGTATTTT
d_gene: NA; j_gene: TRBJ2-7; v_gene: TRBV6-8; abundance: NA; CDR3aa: CASSYVGPTYEQYF; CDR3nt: TGTGCCAGCAGTTACGTCGGGCCTACCTACGAGCAGTACTTC
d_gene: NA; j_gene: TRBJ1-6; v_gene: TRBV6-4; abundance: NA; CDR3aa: CASSEWVNSPLHF; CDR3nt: TGTGCCAGCAGTGAGTGGGTAAATTCACCCCTCCACTTT
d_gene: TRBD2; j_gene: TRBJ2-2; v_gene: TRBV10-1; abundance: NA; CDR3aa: CASSGGGSTGELFF; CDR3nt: TGCGCCAGCAGTGGCGGGGGGAGCACCGGGGAGCTGTTTTTT
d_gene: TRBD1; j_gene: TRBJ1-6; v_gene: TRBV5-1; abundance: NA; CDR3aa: CASSIGQGYSPLHF; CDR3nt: TGCGCCAGCAGCATTGGACAGGGGTATTCACCCCTCCACTTT
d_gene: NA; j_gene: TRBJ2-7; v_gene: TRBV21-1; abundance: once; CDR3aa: CASSINLTPGQGYYEQYF; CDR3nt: TGTGCCAGCAGCATCAACCTTACCCCGGGACAGGGGTACTACGAGCAGTACTTC
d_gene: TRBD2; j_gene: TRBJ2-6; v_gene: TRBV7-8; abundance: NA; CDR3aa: CASSQGGWGFSGANVLTF; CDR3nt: TGTGCCAGCAGCCAGGGAGGGTGGGGGTTCTCTGGGGCCAACGTCCTGACTTTC
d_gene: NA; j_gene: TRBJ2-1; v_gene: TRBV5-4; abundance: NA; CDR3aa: CASSIMGPGAEYEQFF; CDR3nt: TGTGCCAGCAGCATCATGGGGCCGGGAGCGGAGTATGAGCAGTTCTTC
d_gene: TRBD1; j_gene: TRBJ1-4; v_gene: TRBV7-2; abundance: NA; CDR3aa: CASSLGDRRNEKLFF; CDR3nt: TGTGCCAGCAGCTTAGGGGACAGGCGGAATGAAAAACTGTTTTTT
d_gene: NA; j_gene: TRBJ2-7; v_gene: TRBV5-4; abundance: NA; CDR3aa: CASSTGPDLTYEQYF; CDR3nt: TGTGCCAGCAGCACGGGCCCGGACCTAACCTACGAGCAGTACTTC
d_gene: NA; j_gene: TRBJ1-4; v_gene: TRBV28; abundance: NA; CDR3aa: CASTGAGKLFF; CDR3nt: TGTGCCAGCACGGGTGCAGGAAAACTGTTTTTT